The TCR beta chain under discussion was sequenced for a study of blood T cells in healthy people across ages. Study-wide results and limits: In older individuals, TCR beta diversity per million T cells was lower, falling roughly linearly with age.

Donor samples were obtained from healthy Caucasian individuals from Russia, aged about 6 to 95. For the second PCR, which ran for about 6 to 12 cycles, a sample-barcoded 5' primer and a J-beta primer mix were used. With 12 random nucleotides, a template-switch adaptor tagged each individual cDNA molecule. TCRdb reanalysed the 5' RACE reads using MiXCR and keeps one entry per CDR3 protein. Among approximately 800,000 distinct CDR3 sequences listed, about 59% were seen once. The germline CDR1 and CDR2 sequences are SEHNR and FQNEAQ (reference sequence). V was pared by 1 base and J by 6 bases, with 9 bases between. The CDR3 has 14 residues. As to this clonotype: Its antigen is unknown.

The rearrangement joins TRBV7-9 to TRBJ1-4; a weak D match, TRBD1 (5 bases). The sequence came from a man younger than 45 in good health. The sequenced sample consisted of blood. Here the CDR3 DNA reads TGTGCCAGCAGCTTAGGGGGACTTTATGAAAAACTGTTTTTT. It is translated as CASSLGGLYEKLFF.